This TCR beta chain was identified in a study of naive and memory T cell subsets. An equimolar mix of two oligonucleotides served as the beta constant-region primer for TRBC1 and TRBC2. TCRdb independently ran MiXCR on the UMI-ligation and nested PCR reads; one entry per CDR3 protein. The sample has about 80,000 distinct CDR3 sequences, roughly 14% seen once; the top ten hold about 0.9%. The CDR3 length is 11 residues. V lost 1 base and J lost 7, with 5 bases in between. CDR1 is SQVTM and CDR2 is ANQGSEA in the germline V gene. This receptor was identified in a human donor in good health. V gene TRBV29-1 combines with J gene TRBJ2-4; TRBD1 might be the D (5 bases). The sequenced sample consisted of central memory CD4+ T cells from blood. CDR3 coding DNA: TGCAGCGTTGAAGGGGGCAACATTCAGTACTTC. As protein: CSVEGGNIQYF.